This TCR beta chain emerged from a study of blood T cells in healthy people across ages (dated by TCRdb to between 2014 and 2016). In the study overall: Template switching captured roughly one uniquely barcoded TCR beta cDNA molecule per two T cells in model experiments. To track age-related changes in TCR beta repertoire diversity, the study relied on deep sequencing normalized with unique cDNA molecular identifiers. The donors were split into four age groups: young (average 16 years), middle-aged (more than 35), aged (approximately 60) and long-lived (under 90). Donors of different ages were randomly distributed across sequencing lanes to avoid experimental bias. The study analyzed two additional independent replicas of 1 million unique cDNA reads from the same blood draw for two donors, one aged 18 to 29 and one aged 80 or older.

The germline V gene (reference sequence) supplies CDR1 LGHDT and CDR2 YNNKEL. Trimming removed 4 bases from V and 0 bases from J; the gene matches leave 4 bases unexplained. From the cysteine through the phenylalanine, the CDR3 covers 15 amino acids. The only DNA kept is the CDR3, 45 bases in frame from the first base. Donors were 40 or so systemically healthy Caucasian individuals from Russia aged 6 to 90 years. Each donor gave ten milliliters of peripheral blood, collected into EDTA-treated Vacutainer tubes. Ficoll-Paque density-gradient centrifugation was used to isolate PBMCs, with at least 6 million obtained per sample. Total RNA was extracted from PBMCs with Trizol reagent, with at least 5.5 micrograms obtained per sample. The percentages of naive CD45RAhigh/CD27high T cells were determined by flow cytometry on a PBMC aliquot from every donor. This clonotype was seen only a few times. Its target antigen remains unknown. Per-base qualities were not stored, and no clone one base away is much larger.

Paper-wide results and their limitations: Total diversity estimates from one million sequenced T cells were considered lower bounds and underestimates. As age increased, observed TCR beta diversity per million T cells dropped in a roughly linear way, and a significant reduction was already evident by age 40. Observed TCR beta diversity correlated strongly with the percentage of naive T cells measured by flow cytometry. Since profiling was done on bulk unsorted PBMCs, naive and antigen-experienced compartments could not be conclusively compared. Compared with the aged group, the long-lived group had more naive CD4+ T cells, fewer expanded clones and increased TCR diversity, a pattern suggesting age selection. Because donor CMV infection status was unknown, age-related changes in expanded clonotypes were potentially confounded.

Library method: 5' RACE. This sample was sequenced with an Illumina HiSeq 2500. The second PCR ran for roughly 7 to 11 cycles and used a J-beta primer mix along with a sample-barcoded 5' primer. A template-switch 5' adaptor carrying 12 random nucleotides introduced a unique molecular identifier onto each TCR beta cDNA molecule. Each sample yielded at least 2.5 million CDR3-containing paired-end reads. First-strand cDNA was synthesized from all RNA with the Mint cDNA synthesis kit, primed by a TRBC-specific oligonucleotide. Following uracil-DNA glycosylase treatment, all cDNA underwent a first 18-cycle PCR with the universal primers M1SS and BC2_uni_R. From the authors' description of their analysis: For normalization, 1 million high-quality reads, each with a distinct molecular identifier, were randomly selected from each sample. Instead of being binned into consensus sequences, reads that shared molecular identifiers were thrown out. MiTCR, set to a Q25 quality threshold and the strictest error-elimination algorithm, was used for CDR3 identification, clonotype clustering and error correction. A nonparametric unseen species model using Euler transformation provided a lower-bound estimate of total TCR beta diversity. TCRdb cleaned the public reads at Q25 with fastp, built clones with MiXCR and kept in-frame beta chains. CDR3 protein sequences are deduplicated, and each keeps its most common genes and DNA. The V and J calls, along with clone size, are taken from TCRdb and not from the paper's own processing. In all, the sample holds about 1.1 million distinct CDR3 sequences, and around two fifths of those were seen once. Around 13% of the sample goes to the ten largest clones.

This TCR came from a young man in good health. The chain was built from TRBV3-1 and TRBJ2-3; TRBD1 matches 7 bases in the middle. The sequenced sample consisted of blood. The sequenced DNA: TGTGCCAGCAGCCGAGGGACAGATAGCACAGATACGCAGTATTTT. Its protein product is CASSRGTDSTDTQYF.